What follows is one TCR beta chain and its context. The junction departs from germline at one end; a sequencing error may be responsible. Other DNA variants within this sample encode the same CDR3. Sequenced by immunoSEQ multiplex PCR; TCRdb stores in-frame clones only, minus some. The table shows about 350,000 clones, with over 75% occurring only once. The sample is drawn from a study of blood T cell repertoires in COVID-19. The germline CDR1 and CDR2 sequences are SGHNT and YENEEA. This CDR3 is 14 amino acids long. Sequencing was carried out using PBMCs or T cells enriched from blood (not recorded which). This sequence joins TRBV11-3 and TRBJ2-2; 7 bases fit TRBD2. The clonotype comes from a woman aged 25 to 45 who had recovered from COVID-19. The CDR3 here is CASSGTTWSGELFF. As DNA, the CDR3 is TGTGCTAGCAGTGGGACTACCTGGTCCGGGGAGCTGTTTTTT.